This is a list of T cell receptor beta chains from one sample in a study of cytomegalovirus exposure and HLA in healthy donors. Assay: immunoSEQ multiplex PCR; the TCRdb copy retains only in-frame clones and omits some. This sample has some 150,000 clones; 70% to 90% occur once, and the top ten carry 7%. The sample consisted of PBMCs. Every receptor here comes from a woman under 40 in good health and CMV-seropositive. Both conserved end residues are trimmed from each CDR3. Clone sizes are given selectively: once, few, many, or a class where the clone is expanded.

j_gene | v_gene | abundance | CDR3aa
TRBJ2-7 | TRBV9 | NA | ASSEGGNAYEQY
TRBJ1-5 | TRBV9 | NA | ASSTRTGQPQH
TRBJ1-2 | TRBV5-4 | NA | ASSLRDTYGYT
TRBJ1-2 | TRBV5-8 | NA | ASSGRDNGG
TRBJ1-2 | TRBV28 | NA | ASRRPSGTGLYGYT
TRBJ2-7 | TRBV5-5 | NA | ASSLSSGGGYEQY
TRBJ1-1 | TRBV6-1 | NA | ASKGAKRAEAF
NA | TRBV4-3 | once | ASSQDITASDEQF
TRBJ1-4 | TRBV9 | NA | ASSAGVTNEKLF
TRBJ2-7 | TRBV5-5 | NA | ASSLRQTYEQY
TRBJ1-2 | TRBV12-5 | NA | ASTPGGVYGYT
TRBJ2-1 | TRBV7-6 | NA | ASSLSPGQYYNEQF
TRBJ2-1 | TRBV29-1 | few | SVEVLTGLEQF
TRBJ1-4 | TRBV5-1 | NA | ASSRTGTATNEKLF
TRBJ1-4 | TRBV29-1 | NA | SVVTAGNEKLF
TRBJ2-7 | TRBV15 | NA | ATSGWTGNSYEQY
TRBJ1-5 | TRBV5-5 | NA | ASSPGGTANQPQH
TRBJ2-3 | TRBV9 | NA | ASSRVEGTQY
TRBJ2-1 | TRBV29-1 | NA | SVTRRVPYNEQF
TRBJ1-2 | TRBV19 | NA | ASSIRTGGLYGYT
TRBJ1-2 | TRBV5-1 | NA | ASSVDTYGYT
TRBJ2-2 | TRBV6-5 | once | AARGTGHTGELF
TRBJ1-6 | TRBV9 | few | ASSVEDRGASPLH